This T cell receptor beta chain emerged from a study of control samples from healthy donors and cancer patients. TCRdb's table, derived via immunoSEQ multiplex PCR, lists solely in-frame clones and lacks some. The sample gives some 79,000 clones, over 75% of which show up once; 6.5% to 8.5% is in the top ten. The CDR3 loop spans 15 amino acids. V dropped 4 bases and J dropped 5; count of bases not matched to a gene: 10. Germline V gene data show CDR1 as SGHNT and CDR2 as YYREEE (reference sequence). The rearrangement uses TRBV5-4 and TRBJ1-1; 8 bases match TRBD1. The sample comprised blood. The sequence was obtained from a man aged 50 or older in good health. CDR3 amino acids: CASSDRGSQWTEAFF. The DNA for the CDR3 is TGTGCCAGCAGCGACAGGGGTTCGCAGTGGACTGAAGCTTTCTTT.